This T cell receptor beta chain was sequenced in a study of T cell repertoires in cytomegalovirus infection. Across the study: From public TCR beta signatures came an indication of both CMV infection and matching HLA type. Study results and caveats: Identification of carriers of CMV plus the relevant HLA was performed using cumulative public TCR beta family frequency. Clonotype analysis showed dominance of the ex vivo response by HLA-C-restricted CMV-specific TCR beta clonotypes.

From germline, CDR1 is SGHTA and CDR2 FQGNSA. V was shortened by 5 bases and J by 4 bases, with 14 bases between the two germline ends. The CDR3 consists of 14 residues. This clonotype was counted many times. As yet, its antigen is unknown. TCRdb redid the calling of the reads with MiXCR, one entry per CDR3 protein. The sample lists about 250,000 distinct CDR3 sequences, 9% to 15% occurring once. The sequence derives from a human donor in good health (CMV status not recorded). Some clones in this sample may be carry-over from other donors' samples. The chain couples TRBV7-2 to TRBJ2-5; no clear D gene. Sample: PBMCs. CDR3 loop: CASSPPPIPETQYF. Here the CDR3 DNA reads TGTGCCAGCAGCCCCCCGCCAATACCAGAGACCCAGTACTTC.